The rows below give T cell receptor beta chains drawn from one sample of a study of shared clonotypes between healthy human individuals. Sequenced by immunoSEQ multiplex PCR; TCRdb stores in-frame clones only, minus some. The table includes under 650,000 clones, 90% to 97% detected once. Sequencing was done on a sample of naive CD4+ T cells sorted from blood. The source of these receptors is a woman aged 25 to 39 in good health. The conserved cysteine and the conserved F or W are not part of the CDR3 here. The D gene is left open where the match is weak. Rows give clone size only sometimes, using once, few, many, or a class for an expanded clone.

d_call	v_call	clone_size	cdr3_aa
NA	TRBV1	NA	TSSRLGTYRNEQY
TRBD2	TRBV5-6	NA	ASSLWREGWTGELF
TRBD2	TRBV5-6	NA	ASRLGPRGSGTDTQY
TRBD1	TRBV7-2	NA	ASSLQGTGINTGELF
NA	TRBV14	NA	ASSQVAQTYEQY
TRBD2	TRBV7-2	NA	ASSLVTSEYNEQF
NA	TRBV7-2	NA	ASSQTGSNYEQY
NA	TRBV7-9	NA	ASSLALTGTDEQY
NA	TRBV7-3	NA	ASSPTTGTNEQF
TRBD2	TRBV28	NA	ASSRAGVRTDTQY
TRBD2	TRBV10-1	NA	ASSEGGTRSYEQY
NA	TRBV29-1	NA	SVEAPGNTIY
TRBD1	TRBV5-4	NA	ASSVQGAQETQY
NA	TRBV18	once	ASSPSLAAVYEQY
NA	TRBV5-1	NA	ASKDNYGYT